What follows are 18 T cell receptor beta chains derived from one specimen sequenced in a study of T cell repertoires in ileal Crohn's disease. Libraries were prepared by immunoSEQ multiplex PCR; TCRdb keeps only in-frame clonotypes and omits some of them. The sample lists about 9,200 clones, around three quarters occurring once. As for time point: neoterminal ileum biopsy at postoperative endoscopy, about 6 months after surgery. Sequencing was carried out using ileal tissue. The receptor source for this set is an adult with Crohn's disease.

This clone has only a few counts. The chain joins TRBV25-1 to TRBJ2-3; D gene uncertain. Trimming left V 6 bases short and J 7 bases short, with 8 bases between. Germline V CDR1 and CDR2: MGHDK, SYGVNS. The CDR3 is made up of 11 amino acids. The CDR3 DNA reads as TGTGCCAGCAGCTATACTTATACGCAGTATTTT. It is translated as CASSYTYTQYF.

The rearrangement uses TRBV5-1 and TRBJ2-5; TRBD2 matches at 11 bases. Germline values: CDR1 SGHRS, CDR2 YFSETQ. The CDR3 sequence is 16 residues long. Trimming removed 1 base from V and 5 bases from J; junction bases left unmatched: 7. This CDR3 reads CASSLNPSGGSETQYF. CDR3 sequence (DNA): TGCGCCAGCAGCTTGAATCCTAGCGGGGGGTCGGAGACCCAGTACTTC.

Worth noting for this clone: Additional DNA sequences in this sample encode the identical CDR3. CDR3 sequence (DNA): TGTGCCAGTAGTCGGGACAGGGCTTCCTACGAGCAGTACTTC. This translates into CASSRDRASYEQYF. V and J are TRBV19 and TRBJ2-7; 9 bases match TRBD1. Germline V CDR1 and CDR2: LNHDA, SQIVND (reference sequence). Unmatched junction bases numbered 3, after V lost 5 bases and J lost 1 base. The CDR3 spans 14 residues.

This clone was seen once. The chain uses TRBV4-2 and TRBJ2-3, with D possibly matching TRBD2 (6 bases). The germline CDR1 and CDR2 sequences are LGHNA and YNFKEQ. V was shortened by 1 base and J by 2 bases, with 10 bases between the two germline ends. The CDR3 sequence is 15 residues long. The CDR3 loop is CASSQAGRSTDTQYF. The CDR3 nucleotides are TGTGCCAGCAGCCAAGCAGGGAGGTCCACAGATACGCAGTATTTT.

This chain's CDR3 is CASSSAGTGGMGVYGYTF. The CDR3 nucleotides are TGTGCCAGCAGCTCCGCCGGGACAGGCGGAATGGGTGTCTATGGCTACACCTTC. J is TRBJ1-2 and V is TRBV7-2, with TRBD1 identical over 8 bases. The CDR3 extends over 18 amino acids. Germline CDR1 and CDR2: SGHTA and FQGNSA. The V segment lost 4 bases and the J segment 4 bases; nucleotides outside the gene matches: 17.

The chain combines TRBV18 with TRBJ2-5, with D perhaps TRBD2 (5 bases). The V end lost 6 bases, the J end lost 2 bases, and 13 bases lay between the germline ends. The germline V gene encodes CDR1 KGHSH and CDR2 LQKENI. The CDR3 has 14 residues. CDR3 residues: CASSPTRLQETQYF. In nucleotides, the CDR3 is TGTGCCAGCTCCCCCACTAGGCTACAAGAGACCCAGTACTTC.

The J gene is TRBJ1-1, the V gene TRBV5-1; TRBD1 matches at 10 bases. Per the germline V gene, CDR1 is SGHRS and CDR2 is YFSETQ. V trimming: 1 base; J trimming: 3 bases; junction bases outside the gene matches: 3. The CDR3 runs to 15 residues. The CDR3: CASSLWTGGYTEAFF. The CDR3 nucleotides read TGCGCCAGCAGCTTGTGGACAGGGGGGTACACTGAAGCTTTCTTT.

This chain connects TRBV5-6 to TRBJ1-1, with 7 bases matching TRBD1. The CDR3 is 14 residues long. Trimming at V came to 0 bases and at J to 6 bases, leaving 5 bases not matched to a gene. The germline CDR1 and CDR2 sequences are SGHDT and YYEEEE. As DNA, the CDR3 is TGTGCCAGCAGCTTGGCCTTCACAGGGGCTGAAGCTTTCTTT. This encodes CASSLAFTGAEAFF.

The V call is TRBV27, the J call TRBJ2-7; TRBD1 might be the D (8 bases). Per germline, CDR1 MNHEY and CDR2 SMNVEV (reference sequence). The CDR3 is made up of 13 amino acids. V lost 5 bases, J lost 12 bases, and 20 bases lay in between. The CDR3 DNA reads TGTGCCAGCAGTACTCGGAACAGGGGGAGGGCGTACTTC. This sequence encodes CASSTRNRGRAYF.

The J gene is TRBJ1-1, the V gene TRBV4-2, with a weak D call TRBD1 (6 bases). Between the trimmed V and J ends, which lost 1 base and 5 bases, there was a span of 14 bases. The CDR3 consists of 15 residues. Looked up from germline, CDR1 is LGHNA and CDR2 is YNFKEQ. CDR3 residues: CASSQGSQGQTEAFF. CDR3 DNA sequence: TGTGCCAGCAGCCAAGGAAGCCAGGGGCAGACTGAAGCTTTCTTT.

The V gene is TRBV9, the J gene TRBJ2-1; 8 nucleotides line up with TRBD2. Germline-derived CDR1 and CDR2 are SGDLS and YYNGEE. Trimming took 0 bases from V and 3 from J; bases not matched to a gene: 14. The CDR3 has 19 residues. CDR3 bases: TGTGCCAGCAGCGTAGATGCGGGAGGCTTCCACTTATTCTACAATGAGCAGTTCTTC. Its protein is CASSVDAGGFHLFYNEQFF.

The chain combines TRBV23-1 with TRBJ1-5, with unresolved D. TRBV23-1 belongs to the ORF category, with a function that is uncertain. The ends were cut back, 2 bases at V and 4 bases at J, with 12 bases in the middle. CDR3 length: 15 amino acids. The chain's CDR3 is CASSQRLARNQPQHF. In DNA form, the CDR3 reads TGCGCCAGCAGTCAAAGGCTCGCTAGGAATCAGCCCCAGCATTTT.

The CDR3 sequence: CAWTRGILNTQYF. Written as DNA, the CDR3 is TGTGCCTGGACTCGCGGGATTCTAAATACGCAGTATTTT. This chain connects TRBV30 to TRBJ2-3; a weak D match, TRBD2 (6 bases). The V and J ends lost 4 bases and 7 bases respectively, with 15 bases between them. This CDR3 contains 13 residues. The V gene's germline CDR1 is GTSNPN and CDR2 SVGIG (reference sequence).

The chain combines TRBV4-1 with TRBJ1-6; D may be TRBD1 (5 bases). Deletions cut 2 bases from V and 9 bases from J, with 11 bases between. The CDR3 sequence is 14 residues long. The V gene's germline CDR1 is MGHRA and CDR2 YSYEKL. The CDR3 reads CASSQRGGASPLHF. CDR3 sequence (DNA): TGCGCCAGCAGCCAACGGGGGGGAGCTTCACCCCTCCACTTT.

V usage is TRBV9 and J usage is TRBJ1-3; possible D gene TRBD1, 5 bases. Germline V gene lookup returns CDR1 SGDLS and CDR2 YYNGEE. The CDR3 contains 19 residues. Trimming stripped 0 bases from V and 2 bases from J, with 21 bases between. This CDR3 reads CASSVDGDLPFFPGNTIYF. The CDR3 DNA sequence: TGTGCCAGCAGCGTAGATGGGGACTTGCCCTTTTTCCCTGGAAACACCATATATTTT. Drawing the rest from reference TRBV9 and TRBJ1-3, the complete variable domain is DSGVTQTPKHLITATGQRVTLRCSPRSGDLSVYWYQQSLDQGLQFLIQYYNGEERAKGNILERFSAQQFPDLHSELNLSSLELGDSALYFCASSVDGDLPFFPGNTIYFGEGSWLTVV.

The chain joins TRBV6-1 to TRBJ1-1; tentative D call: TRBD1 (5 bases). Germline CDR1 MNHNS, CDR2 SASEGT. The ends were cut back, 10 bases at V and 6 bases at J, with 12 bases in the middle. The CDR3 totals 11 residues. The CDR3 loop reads CATQGSAEAFF. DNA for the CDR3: TGTGCCACGCAGGGAAGTGCTGAAGCTTTCTTT.

CDR3 coding DNA: TGCAGTGCTTGGGACAGAACCACCCAGCATTTT. Its translation is CSAWDRTTQHF. The chain uses TRBV20-1 and TRBJ1-5; TRBD1 matches 7 bases. V gave up 5 bases and J gave up 11 bases; unmatched junction bases: 6. CDR3 length: 11 amino acids. Germline-derived CDR1 and CDR2 are DFQATT and SNEGSKA (reference sequence).

The CDR3 region is CATSRGDRRDTEAFF. For the CDR3, the DNA is TGTGCCACCAGCAGAGGGGACAGAAGGGACACTGAAGCTTTCTTT. J is TRBJ1-1 and V is TRBV15; 7 bases fit TRBD1. Trimming at V came to 1 base and at J to 3 bases, leaving 5 bases not matched to a gene. The germline V gene has CDR1 LNHNV and CDR2 YYDKDF (reference sequence). The CDR3 spans 15 residues. Looking up the rest from reference TRBV15 and TRBJ1-1 gives the full variable domain: DAMVIQNPRYQVTQFGKPVTLSCSQTLNHNVMYWYQQKSSQAPKLLFHYYDKDFNNEADTPDNFQSRRPNTSFCFLDIRSPGLGDTAMYLCATSRGDRRDTEAFFGQGTRLTVV.